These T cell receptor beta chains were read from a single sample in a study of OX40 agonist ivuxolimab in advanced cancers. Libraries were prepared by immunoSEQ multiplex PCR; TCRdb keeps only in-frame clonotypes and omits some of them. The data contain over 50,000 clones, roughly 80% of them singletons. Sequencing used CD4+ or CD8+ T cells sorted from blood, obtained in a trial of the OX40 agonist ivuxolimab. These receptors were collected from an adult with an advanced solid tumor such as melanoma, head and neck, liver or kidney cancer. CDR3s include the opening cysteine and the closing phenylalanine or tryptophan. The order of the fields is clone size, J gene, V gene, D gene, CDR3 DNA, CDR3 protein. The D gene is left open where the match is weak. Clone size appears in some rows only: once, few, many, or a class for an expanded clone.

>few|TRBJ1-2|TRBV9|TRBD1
TGTGCCAGCAGCGTAGGCCTCAGACAGGGTCGGCGTGGCTACACCTTC
CASSVGLRQGRRGYTF
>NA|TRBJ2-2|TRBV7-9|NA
TGTGCCAGCAGCTTACCCAGGGCAGGAGACACCGGGGAGCTGTTTTTT
CASSLPRAGDTGELFF
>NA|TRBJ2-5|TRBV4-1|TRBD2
TGCGCCAGCAGCCAAGCTAGCGGGGGGGCCGGTGGAGAGACCCAGTACTTC
CASSQASGGAGGETQYF
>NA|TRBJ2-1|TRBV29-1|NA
TGCAGCGTCGAAATAGGGGGGGCTTCCTACAATGAGCAGTTCTTC
CSVEIGGASYNEQFF
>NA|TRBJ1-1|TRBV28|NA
TGTGCCAGCAGTTTAAGGACGGTGGCTAAAGCTTTCTTT
CASSLRTVAKAFF
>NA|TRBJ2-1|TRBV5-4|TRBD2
TGTGCCAGCAGCTTGGTAGAACGGGGGGGTGAGCAGTTCTTC
CASSLVERGGEQFF
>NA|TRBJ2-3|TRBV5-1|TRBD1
TGCGCCAGCAGCTACCGACTACCGGGACAGGGAGGCACAGATACGCAGTATTTT
CASSYRLPGQGGTDTQYF
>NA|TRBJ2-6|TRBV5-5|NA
TGTGCCAGCAGCTTGTCCAGCCCACACTCTGGGGCCAACGTCCTGACTTTC
CASSLSSPHSGANVLTF
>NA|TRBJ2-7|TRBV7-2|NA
TGTGCCAGCAGCCAACAGGGTAGCTCCTACGAGCAGTACTTC
CASSQQGSSYEQYF
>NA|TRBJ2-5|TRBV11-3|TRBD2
TGTGCCAGCAGCGTCGGACTAGCGGGGATAGAGACCCAGTACTTC
CASSVGLAGIETQYF
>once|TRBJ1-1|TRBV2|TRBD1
TGTGCCAGCAGTGAAGCCGGACAGGGCGAAGCTTTCTTT
CASSEAGQGEAFF
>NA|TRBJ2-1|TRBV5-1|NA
TGCGCCAGCAGCACGGGGCTATCCCCTTACAATGAGCAGTTCTTC
CASSTGLSPYNEQFF
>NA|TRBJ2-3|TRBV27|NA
TGTGCCAGCAGTTTAGGCAGGCCCCCCGCGGGGGATACGCAGTATTTT
CASSLGRPPAGDTQYF
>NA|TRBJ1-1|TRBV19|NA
TGTGCCAGTAGTCCAGCCATGGGCACTGAAGCTTTCTTT
CASSPAMGTEAFF
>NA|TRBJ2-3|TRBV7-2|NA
TGTGCCAGCAGCTTAGAGCCGGGGGATACGCAGTATTTT
CASSLEPGDTQYF
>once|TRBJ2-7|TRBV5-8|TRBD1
TGTGCCAGCAGCCGGCTCCGGGACAGGGATTGGGACGAGCAGTACTTC
CASSRLRDRDWDEQYF
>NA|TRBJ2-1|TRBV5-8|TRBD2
TGTGCCAGCAGCCCCTGGACTAGCGGTTTCAATGAGCAGTTCTTC
CASSPWTSGFNEQFF
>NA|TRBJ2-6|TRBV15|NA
TGTGCCACCAGCCAACGGGGCTCTGGGGCCAACGTCCTGACTTTC
CATSQRGSGANVLTF
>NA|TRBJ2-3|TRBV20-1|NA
TGCAGTGCAGTTAGACAGGTCGCCCAGTATTTT
CSAVRQVAQYF
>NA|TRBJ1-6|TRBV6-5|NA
TGTGCCAGCAGTCAACAGGGCAGTAATTCACCCCTCCACTTT
CASSQQGSNSPLHF